The T cell receptor (beta chain) under discussion was sequenced for a study of cytomegalovirus exposure and HLA in healthy donors. Use of 60 Vbeta and 13 Jbeta primers characterized the PCR. Libraries were prepared by immunoSEQ multiplex PCR; TCRdb keeps only in-frame clonotypes and omits some of them. The profile shows about 120,000 clones, 70% to 75% of them singletons. The CDR3 is 15 residues long. Germline V lookup: CDR1 MNHEY, CDR2 SVGAGI. Turning to this clone: Germline is not matched at one junction end, which may reflect a read error.

This clonotype was obtained from a woman aged 40 to 50 in good health and CMV-seronegative. Sequences were obtained from PBMCs. V is TRBV6-5 and J is TRBJ2-1; TRBD2 aligns across 12 bases. The CDR3 DNA follows: TGTGCCAGCAGTGACTCGACTAGCGGGAGCAATGAGCAGTTCTTC. It codes for CASSDSTSGSNEQFF.